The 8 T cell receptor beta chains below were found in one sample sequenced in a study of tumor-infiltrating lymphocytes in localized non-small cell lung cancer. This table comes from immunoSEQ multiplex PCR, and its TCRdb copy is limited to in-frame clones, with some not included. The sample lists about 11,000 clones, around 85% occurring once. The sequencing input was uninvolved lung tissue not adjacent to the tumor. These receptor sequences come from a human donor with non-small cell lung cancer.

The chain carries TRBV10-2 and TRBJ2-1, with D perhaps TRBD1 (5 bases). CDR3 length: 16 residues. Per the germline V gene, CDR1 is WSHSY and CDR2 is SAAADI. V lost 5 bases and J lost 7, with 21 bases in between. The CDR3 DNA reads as TGCGCCAGCAGTTCTCAACCCATACAGGCAAGTAATGAGCAGTTCTTC. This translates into CASSSQPIQASNEQFF.

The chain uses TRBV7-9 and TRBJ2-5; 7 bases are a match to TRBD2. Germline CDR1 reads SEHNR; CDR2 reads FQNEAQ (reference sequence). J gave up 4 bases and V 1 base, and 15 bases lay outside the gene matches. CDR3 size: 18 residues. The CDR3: CASSLVEVGRAVRETQYF. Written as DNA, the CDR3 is TGTGCCAGCAGCTTAGTGGAGGTAGGGAGGGCGGTACGAGAGACCCAGTACTTC.

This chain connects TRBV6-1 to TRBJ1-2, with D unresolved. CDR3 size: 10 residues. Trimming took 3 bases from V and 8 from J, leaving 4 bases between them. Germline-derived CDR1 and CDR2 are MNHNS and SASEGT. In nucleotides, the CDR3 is TGTGCCAGCAGTGAGGAGGGCTACACCTTC. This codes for CASSEEGYTF.

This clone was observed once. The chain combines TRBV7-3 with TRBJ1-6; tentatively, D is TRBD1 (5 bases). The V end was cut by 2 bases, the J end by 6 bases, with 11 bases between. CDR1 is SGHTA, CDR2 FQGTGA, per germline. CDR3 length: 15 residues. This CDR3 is CASSLYGQGNSPLHF. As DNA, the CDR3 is TGTGCCAGCAGCTTATATGGGCAGGGTAATTCACCCCTCCACTTT.

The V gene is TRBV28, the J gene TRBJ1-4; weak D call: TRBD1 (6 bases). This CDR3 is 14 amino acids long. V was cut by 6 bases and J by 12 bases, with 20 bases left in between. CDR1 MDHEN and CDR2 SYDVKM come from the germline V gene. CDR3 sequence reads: CASSPLAPRGELFF. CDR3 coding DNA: TGTGCCAGCAGCCCCCTTGCTCCAAGGGGGGAACTGTTTTTT.

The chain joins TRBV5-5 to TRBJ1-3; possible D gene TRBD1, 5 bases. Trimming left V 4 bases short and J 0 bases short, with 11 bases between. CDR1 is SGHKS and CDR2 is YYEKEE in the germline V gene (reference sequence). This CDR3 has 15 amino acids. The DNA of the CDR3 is TGTGCCAGCAGCGTAAGTGGGACCTCTGGAAACACCATATATTTT. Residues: CASSVSGTSGNTIYF. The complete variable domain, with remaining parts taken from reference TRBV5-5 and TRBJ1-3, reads DAGVTQSPTHLIKTRGQQVTLRCSPISGHKSVSWYQQVLGQGPQFIFQYYEKEERGRGNFPDRFSARQFPNYSSELNVNALLLGDSALYLCASSVSGTSGNTIYFGEGSWLTVV.

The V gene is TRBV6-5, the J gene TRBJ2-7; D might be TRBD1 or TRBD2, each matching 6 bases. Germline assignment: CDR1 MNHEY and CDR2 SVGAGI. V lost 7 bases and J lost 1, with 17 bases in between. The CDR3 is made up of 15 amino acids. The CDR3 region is CASTRGGRGSYEQYF. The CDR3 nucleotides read TGTGCCAGCACCCGAGGGGGGCGAGGGTCCTACGAGCAGTACTTC.

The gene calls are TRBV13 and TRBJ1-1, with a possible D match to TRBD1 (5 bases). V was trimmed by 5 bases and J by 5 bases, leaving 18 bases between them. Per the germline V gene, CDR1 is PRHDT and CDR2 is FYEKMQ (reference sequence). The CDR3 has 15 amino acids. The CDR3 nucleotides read TGTGCCAGCAGCGTGGCCGGGGCCCAGGGAACTGAAGCTTTCTTT. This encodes CASSVAGAQGTEAFF.